These 18 T cell receptor beta chains were sequenced from one sample in a study of T cells after yellow fever vaccination. MiXCR, run by TCRdb on the 5' RACE reads, gives a single entry per CDR3 protein. Of about 300,000 distinct CDR3 sequences in the sample, 7.5% to 9% were seen once. The sample here was CD4+ T cells sorted from PBMCs, taken 5 days after the yellow fever booster vaccination. These receptor sequences come from a man aged 18 to 35 who received the YFV17D yellow fever vaccine.

This clonotype was counted at least ten times. V is TRBV7-2 and J is TRBJ2-3, with D unresolved. Germline V gene lookup returns CDR1 SGHTA and CDR2 FQGNSA. This CDR3 contains 14 residues. Between the trimmed V and J ends, which lost 3 bases and 2 bases, there was a span of 9 bases. CDR3 nucleotide sequence: TGTGCCAGCAGCTTCGGTTATTACACAGATACGCAGTATTTT. It codes for CASSFGYYTDTQYF.

This clonotype was seen ten or more times. CDR3 loop: CASSALQETQYF. The CDR3 DNA is TGCGCCAGCAGCGCTCTCCAAGAGACCCAGTACTTC. V usage is TRBV5-1 and J usage is TRBJ2-5; no reliable D call. Germline CDR1 reads SGHRS; CDR2 reads YFSETQ. V lost 4 bases, J lost 1 base, and 5 bases lay in between. The CDR3 is made up of 12 amino acids.

This clonotype was picked up many times. The chain couples TRBV5-5 to TRBJ2-5; 12 bases line up with TRBD1. V lost 5 bases to trimming and J lost 4 bases; unmatched junction nucleotides: 9. CDR1 is SGHKS and CDR2 is YYEKEE in the germline V gene (reference sequence). The length of the CDR3 is 16 residues. CDR3 coding DNA: TGTGCCAGCAGTCCACCGCCGGGACAGGGGGCAGAGACCCAGTACTTC. It yields the protein CASSPPPGQGAETQYF.

At least ten counts were recorded for this clonotype. The chain employs TRBV5-1 and TRBJ2-7, with D possibly TRBD1 on 6 matching bases. The CDR3 spans 13 residues. V was shortened by 8 bases and J by 5 bases, with 17 bases between the two germline ends. Germline loops: CDR1 SGHRS, CDR2 YFSETQ. The CDR3 coding sequence is TGCGCCAGTACAAGAAGCAGGGGACACGAGCAGTACTTC. Its translation: CASTRSRGHEQYF.

The chain couples TRBV12-3 or TRBV12-4 to TRBJ2-5; possible D gene TRBD2, 5 bases. The CDR3 runs 14 residues. V was cut by 8 bases and J by 5 bases, with 18 bases left in between. CDR3: CASRKRGIWETQYF. The CDR3, as DNA: TGTGCCAGCCGTAAACGAGGGATATGGGAGACCCAGTACTTC.

This clonotype was seen at least ten times. The junction shows a germline mismatch at one end, possibly a read error. The CDR3 loop is CSARGDNEQFF. CDR3 nucleotides: TGCAGTGCAAGAGGGGACAATGAGCAGTTCTTC. The chain uses TRBV20-1 and TRBJ2-1; D may match TRBD1 or TRBD2 (5 bases each). The germline CDR1 and CDR2 sequences are DFQATT and SNEGSKA (reference sequence). CDR3 length equals 11 residues.

The chain is built from TRBV3-1 and TRBJ2-1; no clear D. V lost 3 bases and J 10 bases, leaving 13 bases between the germline ends. CDR1 LGHDT and CDR2 YNNKEL come from the germline V gene (reference sequence). The CDR3 extends over 13 amino acids. CDR3 in DNA: TGTGCCAGCAGCCAGCTCCCCGCGAGGGAGCAGTTCTTC. The encoded protein is CASSQLPAREQFF.

There are many counts of this clonotype. This chain links TRBV5-1 with TRBJ1-6; no clear D. V gave up 0 bases and J gave up 5 bases, with 12 bases separating them. CDR1 is SGHRS and CDR2 is YFSETQ in the germline V gene. The CDR3 sequence is 16 residues long. The CDR3 bases are TGCGCCAGCAGCTTGGCCGGTCCAGAAAATAATTCACCCCTCCACTTT. It specifies CASSLAGPENNSPLHF.

Only a few counts were recorded for this clonotype. The chain joins TRBV5-1 to TRBJ1-2; TRBD1 agrees at 7 bases. Losses at the gene ends were 0 bases for V and 8 bases for J; bases not matched to a gene: 16. Per the germline V gene, CDR1 is SGHRS and CDR2 is YFSETQ. The CDR3 is 17 amino acids. The CDR3 region has the DNA TGCGCCAGCAGCTTGGGTCCCCAAGTAGGACAGGTCTCCGGCTACACCTTC. Protein product: CASSLGPQVGQVSGYTF.

In its sample, this clonotype was seen a few times. The rearrangement joins TRBV10-3 to TRBJ2-7, with TRBD1 matching 9 bases. The CDR3 is 17 amino acids. J gave up 5 bases and V 6 bases, and 17 bases lay outside the gene matches. Looked up from germline, CDR1 is ENHRY and CDR2 is SYGVKD. The CDR3 DNA is TGTGCCATCAGGCCTGCGGGACAGGGACTCCGGAATCACGAGCAGTACTTC. Residues: CAIRPAGQGLRNHEQYF.

Only a few counts were recorded for this clonotype. V and J are TRBV20-1 and TRBJ1-6, with D hard to call. Trimming pared 6 bases from V and 10 bases from J, leaving 22 bases between. This CDR3 has 15 amino acids. Germline V CDR1 and CDR2: DFQATT, SNEGSKA (reference sequence). The CDR3 is CSAIGGTRRESPLHF. The CDR3 region has the DNA TGCAGTGCCATAGGAGGAACAAGGCGAGAATCACCCCTCCACTTT.

This clonotype came up a few times. This chain links TRBV10-2 with TRBJ2-4, with no clear D. This CDR3 region has 13 residues. V was cut by 10 bases and J by 1 base, with 11 bases left in between. Germline assignment: CDR1 WSHSY and CDR2 SAAADI. The CDR3 is CATRIGAKNIQYF. Written as DNA, the CDR3 is TGCGCCACAAGAATAGGTGCCAAAAACATTCAGTACTTC.

The rearrangement joins TRBV7-3 to TRBJ2-5; 9 bases match TRBD2. The CDR3 extends over 16 amino acids. V lost 4 bases and J lost 1; bases outside the gene matches: 7. Germline CDR1 reads SGHTA; CDR2 reads FQGTGA. The CDR3 sequence: CASSSSGGGAQETQYF. In DNA form, the CDR3 reads TGTGCCAGCAGCTCCTCTGGCGGGGGGGCCCAAGAGACCCAGTACTTC.

The V gene is TRBV29-1, the J gene TRBJ1-1; D gene unclear. This CDR3 region has 11 residues. The V end lost 4 bases, the J end lost 3 bases, and 6 bases lay between the germline ends. Germline V gives CDR1 SQVTM, CDR2 ANQGSEA. The CDR3 sequence: CSVGRDTEAFF. The CDR3 nucleotides are TGCAGCGTTGGGAGGGACACTGAAGCTTTCTTT.

This clonotype was seen many times. The gene calls are TRBV18 and TRBJ2-5; D remains unclear. Germline V lookup: CDR1 KGHSH, CDR2 LQKENI. V shed 2 bases and J shed 4 bases, with 8 bases lying between them. The CDR3 extends over 13 amino acids. The CDR3 reads CASSPWSRETQYF. CDR3 in DNA: TGTGCCAGCTCACCATGGAGTAGAGAGACCCAGTACTTC.

This clonotype has only a few counts. The chain has TRBV10-1 and TRBJ2-7; possibly TRBD1 for D (6 bases). The CDR3 extends over 14 amino acids. The germline gives CDR1 WNHNN, CDR2 SYGVQD (reference sequence). The germline V and J ends were trimmed by 8 bases and 1 base, with 15 bases remaining between them. In nucleotides, the CDR3 is TGCGCCAGCGCTCCGGGACAACGGTCCTACGAGCAGTACTTC. As protein: CASAPGQRSYEQYF.

This clonotype turned up a few times. V is TRBV4-1 and J is TRBJ1-6, with 7 positions matching TRBD1. Germline V CDR1 and CDR2: MGHRA, YSYEKL. The ends lost 4 bases at V and 7 bases at J; junction bases unmatched: 16. The CDR3 is made up of 18 amino acids. CDR3 loop: CASSRGVKGGAVNSPLHF. The CDR3 coding sequence is TGCGCCAGCAGCCGGGGGGTAAAAGGGGGCGCGGTAAATTCACCCCTCCACTTT.

Many counts were recorded for this clonotype. The V gene is TRBV12-3 or TRBV12-4, the J gene TRBJ2-5; weak D call: TRBD2 (7 bases). The length of the CDR3 is 15 residues. The V end was cut by 0 bases, the J end by 5 bases, with 13 bases between. The CDR3 loop is CASSLAGGPGETQYF. CDR3 nucleotides: TGTGCCAGCAGTTTAGCGGGGGGGCCCGGGGAGACCCAGTACTTC.